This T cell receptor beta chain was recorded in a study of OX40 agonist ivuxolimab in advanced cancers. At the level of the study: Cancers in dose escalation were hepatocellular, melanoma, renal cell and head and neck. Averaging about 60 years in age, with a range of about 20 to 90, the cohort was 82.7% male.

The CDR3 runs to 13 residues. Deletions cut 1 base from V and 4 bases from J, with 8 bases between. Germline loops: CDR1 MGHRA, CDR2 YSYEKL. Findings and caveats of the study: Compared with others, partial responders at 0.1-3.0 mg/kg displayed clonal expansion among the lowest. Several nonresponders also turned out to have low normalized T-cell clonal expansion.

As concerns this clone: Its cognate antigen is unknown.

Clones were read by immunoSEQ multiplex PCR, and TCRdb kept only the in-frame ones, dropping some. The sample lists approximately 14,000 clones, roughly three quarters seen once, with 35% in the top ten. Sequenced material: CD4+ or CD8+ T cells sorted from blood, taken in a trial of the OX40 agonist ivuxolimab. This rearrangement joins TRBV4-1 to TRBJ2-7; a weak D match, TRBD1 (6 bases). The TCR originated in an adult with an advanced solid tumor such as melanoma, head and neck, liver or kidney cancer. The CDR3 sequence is CASSQVDSYEQYF. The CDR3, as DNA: TGCGCCAGCAGCCAAGTGGACAGTTACGAGCAGTACTTC.